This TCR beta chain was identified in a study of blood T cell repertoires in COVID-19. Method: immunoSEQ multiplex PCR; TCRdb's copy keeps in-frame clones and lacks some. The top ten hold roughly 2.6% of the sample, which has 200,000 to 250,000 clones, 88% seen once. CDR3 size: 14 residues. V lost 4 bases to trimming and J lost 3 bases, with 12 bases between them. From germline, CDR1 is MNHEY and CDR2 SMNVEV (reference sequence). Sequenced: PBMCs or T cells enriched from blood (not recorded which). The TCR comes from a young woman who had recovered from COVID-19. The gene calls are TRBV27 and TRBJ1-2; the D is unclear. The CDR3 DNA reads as TGTGCCAGCAGTTCAGGAATATGGGACTATGGCTACACCTTC. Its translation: CASSSGIWDYGYTF.